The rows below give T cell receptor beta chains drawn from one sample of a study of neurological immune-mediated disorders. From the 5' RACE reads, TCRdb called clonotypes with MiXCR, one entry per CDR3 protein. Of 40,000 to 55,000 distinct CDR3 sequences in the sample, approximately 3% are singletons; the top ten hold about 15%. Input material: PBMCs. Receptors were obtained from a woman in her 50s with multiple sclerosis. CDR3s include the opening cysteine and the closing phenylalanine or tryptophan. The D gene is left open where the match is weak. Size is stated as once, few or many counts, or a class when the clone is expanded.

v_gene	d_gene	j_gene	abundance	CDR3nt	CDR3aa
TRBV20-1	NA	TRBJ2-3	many	TGCAGTGCTAGAGATCTGGGTAGAGATACGCAGTATTTT	CSARDLGRDTQYF
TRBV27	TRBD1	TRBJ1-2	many	TGTGCCAGCAGAAACTCCGGGAACAGGGGGCTCTATGGCTACACCTTC	CASRNSGNRGLYGYTF
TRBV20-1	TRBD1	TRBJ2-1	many	TGCAGTGCTAGATATCTCCGGACAGGCATCGATGAGCAGTTCTTC	CSARYLRTGIDEQFF
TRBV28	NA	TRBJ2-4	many	TGTGCCAGCAGTTTAGGACCCGGGGACAACATTCAGTACTTC	CASSLGPGDNIQYF
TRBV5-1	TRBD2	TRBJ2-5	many	TGCGCCAGCAGCTCCTACTCCGGGGGGCAAGAGACCCAGTACTTC	CASSSYSGGQETQYF
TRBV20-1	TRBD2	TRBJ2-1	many	TGCAGTGCTTGGACTAGCGGGGGCAACGGTGAGCAGTTCTTC	CSAWTSGGNGEQFF
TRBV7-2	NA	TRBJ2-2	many	TGTGCCAGCAGCTTATGGGGGGCCGGCGCGAACACCGGGGAGCTGTTTTTT	CASSLWGAGANTGELFF
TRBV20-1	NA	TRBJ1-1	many	TGCAGTGCTAGAAGTCTAAGAGGTGAAGCTTTCTTT	CSARSLRGEAFF
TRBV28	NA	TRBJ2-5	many	TGTGCCAGCAGTTTAGGGGGACTCCTGCCGGGGGCCCAGTACTTC	CASSLGGLLPGAQYF
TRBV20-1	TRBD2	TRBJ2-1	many	TGCAGTGCTAGTGGGACTAGCGGGTACTACAATGAGCAGTTCTTC	CSASGTSGYYNEQFF
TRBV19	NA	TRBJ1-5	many	TGTGCCAGTAAATCCCCTGGCGTCCGGCTCAATCAGCCCCAGCATTTT	CASKSPGVRLNQPQHF
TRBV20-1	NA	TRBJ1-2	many	TGCAGTGCTAGAGTTGTAGGGGCGTATGGTGGCTACACCTTC	CSARVVGAYGGYTF
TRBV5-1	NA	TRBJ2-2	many	TGCGCCAGCACGATACAGGGCCACACCGGGGAGCTGTTTTTT	CASTIQGHTGELFF
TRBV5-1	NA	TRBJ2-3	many	TGCGCCAGCAGCTCTCTAGATCCAGATACGCAGTATTTT	CASSSLDPDTQYF
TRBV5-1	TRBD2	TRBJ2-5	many	TGCGCCAGCAGACCTACAGCGCTAGCGGGGGAAGAGACCCAGTACTTC	CASRPTALAGEETQYF
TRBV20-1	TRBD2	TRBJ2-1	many	TGCAGTGCACTTATTGGGACTAGCAGAAACAATGAGCAGTTCTTC	CSALIGTSRNNEQFF
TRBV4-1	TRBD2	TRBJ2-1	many	TGCGCCAGCAGCCAAGTTTCGCGTCTAGCGGGGGGGCCTGGTGAGCAGTTCTTC	CASSQVSRLAGGPGEQFF
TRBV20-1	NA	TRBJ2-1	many	TGCAGTGCTAGAGCCCCCCGCCCCAGAGACAATGAGCAGTTCTTC	CSARAPRPRDNEQFF
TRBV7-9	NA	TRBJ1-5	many	TGTGCCAGCAGCTTAGACAGTCAGCCCCAGCATTTT	CASSLDSQPQHF
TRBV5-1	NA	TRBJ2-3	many	TGCGCCAGCAGCTTGGAGATGGGGGGAGCCGGCACAGATACGCAGTATTTT	CASSLEMGGAGTDTQYF